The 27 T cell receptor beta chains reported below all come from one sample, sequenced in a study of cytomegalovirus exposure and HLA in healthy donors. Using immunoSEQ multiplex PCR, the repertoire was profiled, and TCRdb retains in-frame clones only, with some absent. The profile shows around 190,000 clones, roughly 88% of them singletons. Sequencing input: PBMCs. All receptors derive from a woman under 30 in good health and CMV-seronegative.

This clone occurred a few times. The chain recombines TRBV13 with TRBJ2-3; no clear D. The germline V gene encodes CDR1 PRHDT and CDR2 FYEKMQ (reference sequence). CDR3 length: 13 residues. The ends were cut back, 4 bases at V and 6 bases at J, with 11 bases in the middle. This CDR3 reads CASSSISVDTQYF. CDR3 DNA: TGTGCCAGCAGCTCGATAAGCGTGGATACGCAGTATTTT. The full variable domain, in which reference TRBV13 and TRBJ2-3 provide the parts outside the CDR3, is AAGVIQSPRHLIKEKRETATLKCYPIPRHDTVYWYQQGPGQDPQFLISFYEKMQSDKGSIPDRFSAQQFSDYHSELNMSSLELGDSALYFCASSSISVDTQYFGPGTRLTVL.

CDR3 bases: TGTGCCAGCAGTGAATACGGGGACAGGGGACCTTTGGCCCAGCATTTT. Amino acids: CASSEYGDRGPLAQHF. The chain links TRBV6-1 to TRBJ1-5, with 10 bases that match TRBD1. Looked up from germline, CDR1 is MNHNS and CDR2 is SASEGT. The J segment lost 11 bases and the V segment lost 2 bases, leaving 12 bases of the junction unmatched. This CDR3 is built from 16 residues.

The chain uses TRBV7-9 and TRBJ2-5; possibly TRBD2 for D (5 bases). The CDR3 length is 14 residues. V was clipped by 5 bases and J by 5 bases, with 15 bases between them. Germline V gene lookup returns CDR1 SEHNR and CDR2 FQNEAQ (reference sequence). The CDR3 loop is CASSTQGSWETQYF. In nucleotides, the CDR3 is TGTGCCAGCAGCACCCAAGGGAGCTGGGAGACCCAGTACTTC. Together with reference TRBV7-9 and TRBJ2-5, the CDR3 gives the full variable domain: DTGVSQNPRHKITKRGQNVTFRCDPISEHNRLYWYRQTLGQGPEFLTYFQNEAQLEKSRLLSDRFSAERPKGSFSTLEIQRTEQGDSAMYLCASSTQGSWETQYFGPGTRLLVL.

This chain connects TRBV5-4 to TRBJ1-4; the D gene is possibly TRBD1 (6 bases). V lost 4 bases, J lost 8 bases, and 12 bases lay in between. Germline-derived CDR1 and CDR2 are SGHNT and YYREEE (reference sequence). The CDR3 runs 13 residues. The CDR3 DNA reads TGTGCCAGCAGCCCGCCGGGGGGCGAAAAACTGTTTTTT. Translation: CASSPPGGEKLFF.

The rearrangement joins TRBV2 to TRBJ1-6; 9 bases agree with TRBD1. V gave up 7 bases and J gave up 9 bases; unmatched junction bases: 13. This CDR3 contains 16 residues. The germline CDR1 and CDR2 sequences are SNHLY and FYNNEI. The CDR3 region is CASTAGRDRVGSPLHF. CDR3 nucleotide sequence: TGTGCCAGCACCGCTGGCAGGGACAGGGTTGGTTCACCCCTCCACTTT.

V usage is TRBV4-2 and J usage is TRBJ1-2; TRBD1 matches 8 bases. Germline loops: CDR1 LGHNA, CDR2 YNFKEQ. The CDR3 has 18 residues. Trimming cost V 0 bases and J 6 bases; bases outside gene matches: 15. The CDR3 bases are TGTGCCAGCAGCCAAGATGTCCAGGGGGCGTGGGGTCGGGATGGCTACACCTTC. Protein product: CASSQDVQGAWGRDGYTF.

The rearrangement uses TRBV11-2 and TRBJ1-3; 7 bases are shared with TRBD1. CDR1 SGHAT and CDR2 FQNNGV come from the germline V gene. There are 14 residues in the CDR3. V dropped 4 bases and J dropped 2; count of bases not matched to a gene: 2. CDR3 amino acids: CASSSTGPGNTIYF. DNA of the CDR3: TGTGCCAGCAGCTCGACAGGGCCTGGAAACACCATATATTTT. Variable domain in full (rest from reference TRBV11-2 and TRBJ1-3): EAGVAQSPRYKIIEKRQSVAFWCNPISGHATLYWYQQILGQGPKLLIQFQNNGVVDDSQLPKDRFSAERLKGVDSTLKIQPAKLEDSAVYLCASSSTGPGNTIYFGEGSWLTVV.

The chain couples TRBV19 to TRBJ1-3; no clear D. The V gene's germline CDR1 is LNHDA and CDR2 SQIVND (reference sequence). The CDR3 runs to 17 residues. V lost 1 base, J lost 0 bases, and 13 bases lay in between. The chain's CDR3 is CASSIVRNSRSGNTIYF. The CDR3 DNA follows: TGTGCCAGTAGTATAGTTCGAAACAGCCGCTCTGGAAACACCATATATTTT.

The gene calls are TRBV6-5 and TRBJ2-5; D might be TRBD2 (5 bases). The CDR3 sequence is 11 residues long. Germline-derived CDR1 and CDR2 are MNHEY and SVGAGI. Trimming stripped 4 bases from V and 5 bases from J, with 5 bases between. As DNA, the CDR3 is TGTGCCAGCAGTTCGGGGGAGACCCAGTACTTC. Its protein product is CASSSGETQYF.

CDR3 region: CASGEDRGQSYTF. CDR3 nucleotide sequence: TGTGCGAGCGGGGAGGACAGGGGGCAGAGCTACACCTTC. The chain is built from TRBV2 and TRBJ1-2, with TRBD1 matching 11 bases. Germline V gives CDR1 SNHLY, CDR2 FYNNEI. The length of the CDR3 is 13 residues.

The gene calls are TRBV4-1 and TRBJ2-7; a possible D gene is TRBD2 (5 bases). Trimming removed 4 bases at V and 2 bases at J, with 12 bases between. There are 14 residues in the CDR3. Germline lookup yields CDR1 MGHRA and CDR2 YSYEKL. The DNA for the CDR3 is TGCGCCAGCAGCCCCGGGGTTTTAGCCTACGAGCAGTACTTC. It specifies CASSPGVLAYEQYF.

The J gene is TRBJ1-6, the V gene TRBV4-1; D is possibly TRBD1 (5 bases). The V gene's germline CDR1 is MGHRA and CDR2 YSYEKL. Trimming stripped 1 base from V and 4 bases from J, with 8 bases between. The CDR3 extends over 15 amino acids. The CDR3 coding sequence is TGCGCCAGCAGCCAAGGGGGCGTTTATAATTCACCCCTCCACTTT. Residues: CASSQGGVYNSPLHF.

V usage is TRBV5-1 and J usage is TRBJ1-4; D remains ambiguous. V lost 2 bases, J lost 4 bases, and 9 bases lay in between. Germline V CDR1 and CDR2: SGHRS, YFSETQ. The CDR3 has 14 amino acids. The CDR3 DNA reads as TGCGCCAGCAGCTTAGGAGCAGATAATGAAAAACTGTTTTTT. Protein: CASSLGADNEKLFF. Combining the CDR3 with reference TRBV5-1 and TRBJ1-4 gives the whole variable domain KAGVTQTPRYLIKTRGQQVTLSCSPISGHRSVSWYQQTPGQGLQFLFEYFSETQRNKGNFPGRFSGRQFSNSRSEMNVSTLELGDSALYLCASSLGADNEKLFFGSGTQLSVL.

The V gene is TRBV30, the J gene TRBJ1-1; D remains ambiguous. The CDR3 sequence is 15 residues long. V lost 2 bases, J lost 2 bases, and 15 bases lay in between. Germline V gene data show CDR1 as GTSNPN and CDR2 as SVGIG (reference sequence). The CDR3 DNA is TGTGCCTGGAGTCTCCGAGGCAGAGGCAACACTGAAGCTTTCTTT. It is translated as CAWSLRGRGNTEAFF.

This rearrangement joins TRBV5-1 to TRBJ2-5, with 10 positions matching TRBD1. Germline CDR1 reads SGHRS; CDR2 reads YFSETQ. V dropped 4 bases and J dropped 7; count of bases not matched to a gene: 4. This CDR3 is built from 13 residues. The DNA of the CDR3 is TGCGCCAGCAGCCGGGACAGGGGAGCGACCCAGTACTTC. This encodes CASSRDRGATQYF.

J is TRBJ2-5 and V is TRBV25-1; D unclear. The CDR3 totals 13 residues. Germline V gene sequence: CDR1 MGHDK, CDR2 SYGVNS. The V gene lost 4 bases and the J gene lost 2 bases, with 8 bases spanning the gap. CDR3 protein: CASSVSYQETQYF. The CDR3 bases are TGTGCCAGCAGTGTAAGCTATCAAGAGACCCAGTACTTC.

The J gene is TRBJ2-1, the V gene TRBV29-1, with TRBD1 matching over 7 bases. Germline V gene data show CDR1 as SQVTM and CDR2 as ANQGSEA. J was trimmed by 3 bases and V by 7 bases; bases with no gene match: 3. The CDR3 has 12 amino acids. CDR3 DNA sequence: TGCAGCGCTCGGACAGGCTACAATGAGCAGTTCTTC. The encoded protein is CSARTGYNEQFF.

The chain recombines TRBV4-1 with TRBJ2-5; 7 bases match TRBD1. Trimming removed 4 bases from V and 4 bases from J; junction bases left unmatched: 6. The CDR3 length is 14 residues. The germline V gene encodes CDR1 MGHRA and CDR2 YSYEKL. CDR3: CASSLGAGGETQYF. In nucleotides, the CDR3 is TGCGCCAGCAGCCTAGGGGCAGGGGGAGAGACCCAGTACTTC.

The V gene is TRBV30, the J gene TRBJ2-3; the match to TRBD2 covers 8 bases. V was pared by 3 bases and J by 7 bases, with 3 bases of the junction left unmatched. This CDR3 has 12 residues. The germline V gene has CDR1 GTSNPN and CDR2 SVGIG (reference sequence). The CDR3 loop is CAWRQRGNTQYF. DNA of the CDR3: TGTGCCTGGAGACAGCGGGGGAATACGCAGTATTTT.

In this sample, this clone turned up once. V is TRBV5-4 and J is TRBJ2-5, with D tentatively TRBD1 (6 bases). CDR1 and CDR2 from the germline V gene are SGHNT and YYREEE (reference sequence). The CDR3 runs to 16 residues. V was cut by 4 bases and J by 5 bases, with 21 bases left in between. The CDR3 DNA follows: TGTGCCAGCAGCCCGCCGGGGACACCCCATGGGGAGACCCAGTACTTC. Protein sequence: CASSPPGTPHGETQYF.

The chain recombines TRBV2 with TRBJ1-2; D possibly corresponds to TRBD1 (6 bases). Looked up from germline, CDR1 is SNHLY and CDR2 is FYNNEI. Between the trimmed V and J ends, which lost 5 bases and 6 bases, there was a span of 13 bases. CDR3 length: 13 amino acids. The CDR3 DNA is TGTGCCAGCAGTTCAGGGGCCGGGCATGGCTACACCTTC. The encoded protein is CASSSGAGHGYTF. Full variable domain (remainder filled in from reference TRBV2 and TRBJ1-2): EPEVTQTPSHQVTQMGQEVILRCVPISNHLYFYWYRQILGQKVEFLVSFYNNEISEKSEIFDDQFSVERPDGSNFTLKIRSTKLEDSAMYFCASSSGAGHGYTFGSGTRLTVV.

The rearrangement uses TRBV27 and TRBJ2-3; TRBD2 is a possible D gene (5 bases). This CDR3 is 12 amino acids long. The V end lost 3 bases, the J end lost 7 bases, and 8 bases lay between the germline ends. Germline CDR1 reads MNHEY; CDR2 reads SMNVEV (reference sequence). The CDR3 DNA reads TGTGCCAGCAGTTTTCGGGATAATACGCAGTATTTT. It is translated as CASSFRDNTQYF.

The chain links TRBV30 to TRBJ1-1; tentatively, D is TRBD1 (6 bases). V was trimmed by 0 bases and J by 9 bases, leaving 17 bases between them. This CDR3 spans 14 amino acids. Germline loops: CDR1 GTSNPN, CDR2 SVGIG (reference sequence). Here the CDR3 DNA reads TGTGCCTGGAGTGTACGAACAGGCTGGGGGCAAGCTTTCTTT. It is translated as CAWSVRTGWGQAFF.

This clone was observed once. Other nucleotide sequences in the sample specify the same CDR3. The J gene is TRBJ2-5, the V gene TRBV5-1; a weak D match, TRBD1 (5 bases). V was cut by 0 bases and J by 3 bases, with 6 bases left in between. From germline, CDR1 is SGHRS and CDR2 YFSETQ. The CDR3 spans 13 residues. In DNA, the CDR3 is TGCGCCAGCAGCTTGGCGACAGAAGAGACCCAGTACTTC. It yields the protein CASSLATEETQYF.

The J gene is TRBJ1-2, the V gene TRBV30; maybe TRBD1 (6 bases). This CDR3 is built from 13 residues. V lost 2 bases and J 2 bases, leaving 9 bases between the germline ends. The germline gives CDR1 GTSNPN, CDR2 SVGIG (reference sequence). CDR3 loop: CAWSRDKNYGYTF. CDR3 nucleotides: TGTGCCTGGAGTCGGGACAAGAACTATGGCTACACCTTC.

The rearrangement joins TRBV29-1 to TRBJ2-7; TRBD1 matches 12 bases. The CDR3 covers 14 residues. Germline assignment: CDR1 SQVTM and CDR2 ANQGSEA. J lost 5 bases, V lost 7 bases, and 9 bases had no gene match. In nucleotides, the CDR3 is TGCAGCGGGCTTGGGGGACAGGGGGCAGACGAGCAGTACTTC. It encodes CSGLGGQGADEQYF.

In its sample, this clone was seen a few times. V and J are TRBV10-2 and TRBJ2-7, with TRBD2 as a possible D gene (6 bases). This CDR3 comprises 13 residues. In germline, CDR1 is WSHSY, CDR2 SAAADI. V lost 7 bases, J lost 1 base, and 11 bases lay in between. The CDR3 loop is CASKTAGSYEQYF. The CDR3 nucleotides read TGCGCCAGCAAAACGGCGGGGTCCTACGAGCAGTACTTC.